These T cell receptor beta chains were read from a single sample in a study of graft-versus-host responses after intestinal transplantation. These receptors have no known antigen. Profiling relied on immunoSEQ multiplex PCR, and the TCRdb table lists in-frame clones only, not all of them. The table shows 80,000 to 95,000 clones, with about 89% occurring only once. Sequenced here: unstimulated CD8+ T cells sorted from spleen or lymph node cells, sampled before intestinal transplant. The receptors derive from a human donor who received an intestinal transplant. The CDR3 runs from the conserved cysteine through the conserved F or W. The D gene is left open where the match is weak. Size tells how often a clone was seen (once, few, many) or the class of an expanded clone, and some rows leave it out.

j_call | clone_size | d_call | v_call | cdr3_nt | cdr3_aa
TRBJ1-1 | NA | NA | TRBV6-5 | TGTGCCAGCAGTTACTCGGCGGGGCAGGGCTGGCCTGAAGCTTTCTTT | CASSYSAGQGWPEAFF
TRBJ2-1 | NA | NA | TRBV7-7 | TGTGCCAGCAGCTTTGAAGGGGGTGAGCAGTTCTTC | CASSFEGGEQFF
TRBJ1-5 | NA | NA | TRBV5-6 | TGTGCCAGCAGCCCGACGGACAGCAATCAGCCCCAGCATTTT | CASSPTDSNQPQHF
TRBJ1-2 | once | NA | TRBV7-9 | TGTGCCAGCAGTCCCCTGGTTGATGGCTACACCTTC | CASSPLVDGYTF
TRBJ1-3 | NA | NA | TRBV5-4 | TGTGCCAGCAGCTCGGATGGGGGCCTGGCTGGAAACACCATATATTTT | CASSSDGGLAGNTIYF
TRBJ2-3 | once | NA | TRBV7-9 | TGTGCCAGCAGCTTAGCTCTAGGGTCTTTAGATACGCAGTATTTT | CASSLALGSLDTQYF
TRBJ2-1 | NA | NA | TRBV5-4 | TGTGCCAGCAGCTTGGGCCCTTACAATGAGCAGTTCTTC | CASSLGPYNEQFF
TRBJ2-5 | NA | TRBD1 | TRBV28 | TGTGCCAGCAGTCCCACCGGGACAGGGGGCCCCCAGTACTTC | CASSPTGTGGPQYF
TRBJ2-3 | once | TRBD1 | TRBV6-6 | TGTGCCAGCGGGGCGACAGGGAATACAGATACGCAGTATTTT | CASGATGNTDTQYF
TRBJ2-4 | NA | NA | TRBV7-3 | TGTGCCAGCAGCTTAATAGGGGGCGGGGACATTCAGTACTTC | CASSLIGGGDIQYF
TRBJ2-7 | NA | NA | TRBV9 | TGTGCCAGCAGCGTAGGTATGACCTACGAGCAGTACTTC | CASSVGMTYEQYF
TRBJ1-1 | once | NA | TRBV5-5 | TGTGCCAGCAGCTTAGGGAAAGGTACTGAAGCTTTCTTT | CASSLGKGTEAFF
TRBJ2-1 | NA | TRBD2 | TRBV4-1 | TGCGCCAGCAGCCACGGGGGGGCGGGGGACCAGTGGCAGTTCTTC | CASSHGGAGDQWQFF
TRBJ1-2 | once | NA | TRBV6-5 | TGTGCCAGCAGGTTTAACTATGGCTACACCTTC | CASRFNYGYTF
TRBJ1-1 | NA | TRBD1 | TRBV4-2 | TGTGCCAGCAGCCAAGAGGTGTTTATGACAGGGAAGTGGGCTGAAGCTTTCTTT | CASSQEVFMTGKWAEAFF
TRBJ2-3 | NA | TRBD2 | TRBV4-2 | TGTGCCAGCAGCCAAGAGCAGACTAGCCCTTACACAGATACGCAGTATTTT | CASSQEQTSPYTDTQYF
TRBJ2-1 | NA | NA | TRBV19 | TGTGCCAGTAGTATAATAGGGGTACATGAGCAGTTCTTC | CASSIIGVHEQFF